In its sample, the clone carrying this TCR beta chain was seen a few times. Its target is not known. These data are taken from a study of post-analysis software for immune sequencing data. General study results and limits: The five TRBV segments detected at higher frequency in patients than in controls included TRBV5-6, TRBV5-1 and TRBV20-1.

CDR1 is SEHNR and CDR2 is FQNEAQ in the germline V gene (reference sequence). This CDR3 comprises 12 residues. V gave up 3 bases and J gave up 10 bases, with 12 bases separating them. Sequencing libraries made from TCR beta cDNA carried unique molecular identifiers. TCRdb processed the PCR reads anew with MiXCR; each CDR3 protein has one entry. The sample contains about 820,000 distinct CDR3 sequences, 53% of which appear only once. The J gene is TRBJ2-5, the V gene TRBV7-9; weak D call: TRBD1 (6 bases). The sequenced material came from blood. The receptor was derived from a girl aged 10 to 17 with multiple sclerosis. The CDR3 protein is CASSFMGANQYF. The CDR3 DNA reads as TGTGCCAGCAGCTTCATGGGGGCCAACCAGTACTTC.